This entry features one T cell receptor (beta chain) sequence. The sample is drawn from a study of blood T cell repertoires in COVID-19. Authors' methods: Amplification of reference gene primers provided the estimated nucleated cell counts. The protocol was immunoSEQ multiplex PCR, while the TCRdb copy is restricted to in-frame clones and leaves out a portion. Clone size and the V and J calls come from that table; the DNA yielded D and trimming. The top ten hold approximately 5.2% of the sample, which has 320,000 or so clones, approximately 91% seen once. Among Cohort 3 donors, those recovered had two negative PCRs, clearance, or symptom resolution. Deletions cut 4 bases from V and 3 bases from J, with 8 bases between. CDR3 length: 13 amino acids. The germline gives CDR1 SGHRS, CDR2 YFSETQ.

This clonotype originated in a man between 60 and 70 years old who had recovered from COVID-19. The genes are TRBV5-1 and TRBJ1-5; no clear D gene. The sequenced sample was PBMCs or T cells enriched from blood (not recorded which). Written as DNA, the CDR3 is TGCGCCAGCAGCCCGGAGATCAATCAGCCCCAGCATTTT. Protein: CASSPEINQPQHF.